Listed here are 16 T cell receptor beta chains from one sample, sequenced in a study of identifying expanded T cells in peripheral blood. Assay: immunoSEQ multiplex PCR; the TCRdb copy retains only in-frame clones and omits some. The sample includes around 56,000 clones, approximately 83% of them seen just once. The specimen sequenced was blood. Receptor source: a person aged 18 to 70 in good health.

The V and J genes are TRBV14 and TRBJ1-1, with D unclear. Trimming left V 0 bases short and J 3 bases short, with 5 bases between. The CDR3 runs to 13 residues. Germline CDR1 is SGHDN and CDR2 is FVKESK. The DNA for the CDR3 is TGTGCCAGCAGCCAAGATCTGGACACTGAAGCTTTCTTT. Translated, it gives CASSQDLDTEAFF.

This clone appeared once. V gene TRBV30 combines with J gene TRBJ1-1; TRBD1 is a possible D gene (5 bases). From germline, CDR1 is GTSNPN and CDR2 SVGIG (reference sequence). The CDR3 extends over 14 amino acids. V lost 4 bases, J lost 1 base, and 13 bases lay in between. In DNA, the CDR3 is TGTGCCTGGATTAGTAAGGGGAAGAACACTGAAGCTTTCTTT. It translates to CAWISKGKNTEAFF.

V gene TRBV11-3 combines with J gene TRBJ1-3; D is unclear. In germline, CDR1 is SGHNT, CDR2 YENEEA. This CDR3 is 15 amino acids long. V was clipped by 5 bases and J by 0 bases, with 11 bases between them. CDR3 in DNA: TGTGCCAGCAGCCTCACGGAGAGCTCTGGAAACACCATATATTTT. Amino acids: CASSLTESSGNTIYF.

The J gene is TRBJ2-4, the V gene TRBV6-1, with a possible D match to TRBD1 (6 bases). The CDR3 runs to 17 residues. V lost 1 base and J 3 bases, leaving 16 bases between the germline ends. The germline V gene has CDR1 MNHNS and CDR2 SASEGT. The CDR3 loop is CASSEVAGQFGKNIQYF. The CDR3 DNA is TGTGCCAGCAGTGAAGTGGCCGGACAGTTTGGCAAAAACATTCAGTACTTC.

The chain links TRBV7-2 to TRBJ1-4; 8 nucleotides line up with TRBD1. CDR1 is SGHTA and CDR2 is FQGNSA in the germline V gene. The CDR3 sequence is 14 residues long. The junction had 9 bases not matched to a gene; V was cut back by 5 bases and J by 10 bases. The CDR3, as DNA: TGTGCCAGCAGCCCACTTCTACAGGGGGGAAAACTGTTTTTT. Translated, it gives CASSPLLQGGKLFF.

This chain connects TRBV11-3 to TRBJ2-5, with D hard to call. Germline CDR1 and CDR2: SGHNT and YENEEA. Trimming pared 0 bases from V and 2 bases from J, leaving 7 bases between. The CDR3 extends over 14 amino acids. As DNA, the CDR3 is TGTGCCAGCAGCTTAGAAGCGTTACAAGAGACCCAGTACTTC. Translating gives CASSLEALQETQYF.

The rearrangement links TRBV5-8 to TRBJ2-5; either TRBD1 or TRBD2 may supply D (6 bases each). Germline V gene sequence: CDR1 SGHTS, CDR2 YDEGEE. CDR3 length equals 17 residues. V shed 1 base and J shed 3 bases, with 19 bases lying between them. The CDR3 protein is CASSLWGAGDEKETQYF. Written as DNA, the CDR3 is TGTGCCAGCAGCTTGTGGGGGGCCGGAGACGAGAAAGAGACCCAGTACTTC.

CDR3 amino acids: CSVELGQVNTEAFF. The CDR3 region has the DNA TGCAGCGTTGAACTCGGACAGGTGAACACTGAAGCTTTCTTT. The V and J genes are TRBV29-1 and TRBJ1-1; 7 bases are a match to TRBD1. V lost 2 bases, J lost 0 bases, and 3 bases stayed unmatched. The CDR3 has 14 residues. In germline, CDR1 is SQVTM, CDR2 ANQGSEA.

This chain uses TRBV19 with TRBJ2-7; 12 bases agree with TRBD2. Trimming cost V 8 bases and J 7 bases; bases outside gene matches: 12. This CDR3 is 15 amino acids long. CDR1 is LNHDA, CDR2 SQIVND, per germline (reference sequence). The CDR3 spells CASAPSSGRAKEQYF. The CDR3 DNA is TGTGCCAGTGCTCCTTCTAGCGGGAGGGCTAAAGAGCAGTACTTC.

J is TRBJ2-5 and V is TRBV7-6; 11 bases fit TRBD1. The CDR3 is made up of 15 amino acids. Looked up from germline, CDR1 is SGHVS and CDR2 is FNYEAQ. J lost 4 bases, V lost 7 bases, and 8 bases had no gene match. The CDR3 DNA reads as TGTGCCAGCACCAAAAGCGGGACAGGGGGAGAGACCCAGTACTTC. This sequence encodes CASTKSGTGGETQYF.

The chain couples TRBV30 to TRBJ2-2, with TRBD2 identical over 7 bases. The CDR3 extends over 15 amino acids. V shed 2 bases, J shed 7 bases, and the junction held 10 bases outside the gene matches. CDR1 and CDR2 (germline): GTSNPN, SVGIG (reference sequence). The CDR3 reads CAWSTRTSQVGELFF. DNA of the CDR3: TGTGCCTGGAGTACCCGGACTAGTCAGGTCGGGGAGCTGTTTTTT.

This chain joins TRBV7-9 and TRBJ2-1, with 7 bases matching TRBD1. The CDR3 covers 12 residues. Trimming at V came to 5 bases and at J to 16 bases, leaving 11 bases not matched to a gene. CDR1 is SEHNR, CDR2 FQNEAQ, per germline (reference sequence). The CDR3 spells CASSTDRAAPFF. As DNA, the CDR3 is TGTGCCAGCAGCACCGACAGGGCGGCTCCCTTCTTC.

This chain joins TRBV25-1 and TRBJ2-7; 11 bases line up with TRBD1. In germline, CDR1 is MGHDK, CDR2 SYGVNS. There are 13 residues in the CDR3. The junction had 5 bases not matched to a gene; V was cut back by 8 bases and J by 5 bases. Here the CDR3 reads CASRGTGGNEQYF. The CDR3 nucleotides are TGTGCCAGCCGAGGGACAGGGGGGAACGAGCAGTACTTC.

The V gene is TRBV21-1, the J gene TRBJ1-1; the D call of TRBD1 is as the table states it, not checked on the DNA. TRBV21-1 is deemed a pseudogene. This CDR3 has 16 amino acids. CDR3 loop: CASSNVQVHRNTEAFF. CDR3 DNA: TGTGCCAGCAGCAATGTACAGGTTCACAGGAACACTGAAGCTTTCTTT.

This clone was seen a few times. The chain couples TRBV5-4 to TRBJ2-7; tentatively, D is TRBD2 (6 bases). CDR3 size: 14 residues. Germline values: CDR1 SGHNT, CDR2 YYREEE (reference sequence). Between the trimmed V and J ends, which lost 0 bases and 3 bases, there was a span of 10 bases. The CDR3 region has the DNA TGTGCCAGCAGCTTGGGGCGGGGAGGCTACGAGCAGTACTTC. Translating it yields CASSLGRGGYEQYF.

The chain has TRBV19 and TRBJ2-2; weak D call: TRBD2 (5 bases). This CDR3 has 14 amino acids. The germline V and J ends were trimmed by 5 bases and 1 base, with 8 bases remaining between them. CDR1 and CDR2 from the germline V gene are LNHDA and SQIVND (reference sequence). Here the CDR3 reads CASSFRENTGELFF. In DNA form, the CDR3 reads TGTGCCAGTAGTTTTCGGGAGAACACCGGGGAGCTGTTTTTT.